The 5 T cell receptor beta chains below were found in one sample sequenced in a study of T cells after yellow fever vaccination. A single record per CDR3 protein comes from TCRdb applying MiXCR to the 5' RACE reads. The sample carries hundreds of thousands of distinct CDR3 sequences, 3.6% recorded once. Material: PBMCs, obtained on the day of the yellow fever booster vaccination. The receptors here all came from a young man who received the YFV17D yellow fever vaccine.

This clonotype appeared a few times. This CDR3 reads CASSKRGTGGYEQYF. In DNA, the CDR3 is TGTGCCAGCAGCAAAAGGGGGACAGGGGGGTACGAGCAGTACTTC. The chain uses TRBV21-1 and TRBJ2-7; the DNA was not used to check the table's D call, TRBD1. TRBV21-1 is recorded as a pseudogene. The CDR3 consists of 15 residues.

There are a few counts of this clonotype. This CDR3 reads CASRRGAYEQYV. Here the CDR3 DNA reads TGTGCCAGCAGAAGGGGGGCCTACGAGCAGTACGTC. This chain joins TRBV28 and TRBJ2-7; D tentatively fits TRBD1 or TRBD2 (6 bases each). The CDR3 runs to 12 residues. CDR1 and CDR2 (germline): MDHEN, SYDVKM. Trimming shortened V by 6 bases and J by 2 bases, and 8 bases separated the two germline ends.

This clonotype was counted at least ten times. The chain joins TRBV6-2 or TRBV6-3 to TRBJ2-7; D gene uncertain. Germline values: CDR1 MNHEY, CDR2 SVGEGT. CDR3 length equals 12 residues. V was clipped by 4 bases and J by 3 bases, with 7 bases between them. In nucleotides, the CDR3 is TGTGCCAGCAGTTTGGACGGCTACGAGCAGTACGTC. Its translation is CASSLDGYEQYV.

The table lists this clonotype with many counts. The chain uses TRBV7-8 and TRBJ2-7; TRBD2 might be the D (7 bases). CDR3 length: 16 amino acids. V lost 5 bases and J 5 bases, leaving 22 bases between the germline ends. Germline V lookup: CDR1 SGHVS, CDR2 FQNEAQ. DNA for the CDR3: TGTGCCAGCAGCCTTATGCGGGGGCTACAGGGACACGAGCAGTACTTC. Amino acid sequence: CASSLMRGLQGHEQYF.

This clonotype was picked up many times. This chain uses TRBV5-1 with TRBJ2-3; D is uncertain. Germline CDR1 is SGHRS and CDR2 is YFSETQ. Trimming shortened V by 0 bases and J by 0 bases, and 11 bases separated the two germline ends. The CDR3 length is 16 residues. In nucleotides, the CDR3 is TGCGCCAGCAGCTTGGCCATGGTGTCTAGCACAGATACGCAGTATTTT. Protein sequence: CASSLAMVSSTDTQYF.